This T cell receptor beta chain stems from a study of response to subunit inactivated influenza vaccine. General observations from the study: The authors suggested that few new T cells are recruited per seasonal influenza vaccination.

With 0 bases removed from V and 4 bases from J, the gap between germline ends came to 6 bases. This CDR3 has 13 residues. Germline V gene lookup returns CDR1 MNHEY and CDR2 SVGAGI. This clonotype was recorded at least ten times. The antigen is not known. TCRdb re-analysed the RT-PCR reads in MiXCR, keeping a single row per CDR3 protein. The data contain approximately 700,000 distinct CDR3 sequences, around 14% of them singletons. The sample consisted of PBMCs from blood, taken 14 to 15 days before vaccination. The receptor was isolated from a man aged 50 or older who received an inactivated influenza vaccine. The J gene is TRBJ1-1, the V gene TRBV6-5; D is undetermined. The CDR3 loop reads CASSYSYGTEAFF. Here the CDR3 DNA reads TGTGCCAGCAGTTACTCCTACGGCACTGAAGCTTTCTTT.